This T cell receptor beta chain was documented in a study of T-cell memory formation after mild COVID-19. The wider study: TCR clustering was largely donor specific.

V dropped 4 bases and J dropped 4 bases, with 5 bases sitting between them. The length of the CDR3 is 11 residues. CDR1 GTSNPN and CDR2 SVGIG come from the germline V gene (reference sequence). Many counts were recorded for this clonotype. TCRdb reprocessed the 5' RACE reads with MiXCR, giving one entry per CDR3 protein. The sample lists just under 550,000 distinct CDR3 sequences; about 20% were seen once. The rearrangement uses TRBV30 and TRBJ2-4; D not resolved. This TCR derives from an adult woman who had mild COVID-19 (a few samples of this study predate the infection). Cell type and time point are not known. The sequenced sample was PBMCs or a T cell subset sorted from them (not recorded which). The CDR3 sequence: CAWISKNIQYF. The CDR3 DNA sequence: TGTGCCTGGATTAGTAAAAACATTCAGTACTTC.